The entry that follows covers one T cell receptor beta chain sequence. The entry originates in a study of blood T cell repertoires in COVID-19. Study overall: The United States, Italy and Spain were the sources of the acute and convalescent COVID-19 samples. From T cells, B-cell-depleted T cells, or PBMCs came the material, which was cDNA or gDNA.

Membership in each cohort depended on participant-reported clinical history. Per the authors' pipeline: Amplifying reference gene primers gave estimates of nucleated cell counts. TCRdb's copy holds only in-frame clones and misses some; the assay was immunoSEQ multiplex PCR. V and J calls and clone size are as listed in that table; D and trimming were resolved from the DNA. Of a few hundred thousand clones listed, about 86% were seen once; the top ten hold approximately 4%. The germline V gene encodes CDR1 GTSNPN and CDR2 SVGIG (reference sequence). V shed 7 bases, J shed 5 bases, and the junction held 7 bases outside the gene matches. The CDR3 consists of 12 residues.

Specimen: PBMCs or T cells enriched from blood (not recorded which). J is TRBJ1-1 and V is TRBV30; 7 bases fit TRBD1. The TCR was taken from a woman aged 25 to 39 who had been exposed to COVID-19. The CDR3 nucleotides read TGTGCCTTCCAGGGGGATAGTACTGAAGCTTTCTTT. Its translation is CAFQGDSTEAFF. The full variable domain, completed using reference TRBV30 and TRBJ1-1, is SQTIHQWPATLVQPVGSPLSLECTVEGTSNPNLYWYRQAAGRGLQLLFYSVGIGQISSEVPQNLSASRPQDRQFILSSKKLLLSDSGFYLCAFQGDSTEAFFGQGTRLTVV.